A single sample gave rise to the 24 T cell receptor beta chains below, sequenced in a study of shared clonotypes between healthy human individuals. Clones were read by immunoSEQ multiplex PCR, and TCRdb kept only the in-frame ones, dropping some. The sample consists of 2 million or so clones, 90% to 95% of them appearing once. The source material was naive CD4+ T cells sorted from blood. The subset denotes: CD45RA+ positively selected. These receptor sequences come from a man aged 18 to 29 in good health.

The chain joins TRBV28 to TRBJ1-2; TRBD1 matches at 11 bases. CDR1 and CDR2 (germline): MDHEN, SYDVKM. V trimming: 2 bases; J trimming: 6 bases; junction bases outside the gene matches: 5. The CDR3 runs 15 residues. CDR3 amino acids: CASSLPGQGVHGYTF. For the CDR3, the DNA is TGTGCCAGCAGTTTACCGGGACAGGGGGTCCATGGCTACACCTTC.

This CDR3 is CASSPLGGELGETQYF. CDR3 DNA: TGTGCCAGCTCACCCCTCGGGGGAGAGCTGGGCGAGACCCAGTACTTC. V and J are TRBV18 and TRBJ2-5, with D possibly matching TRBD2 (6 bases). CDR1 is KGHSH and CDR2 is LQKENI in the germline V gene. This CDR3 comprises 16 residues. Deletions cut 3 bases from V and 5 bases from J, with 19 bases between.

A note on this clone: One base away lies a much larger clone, so this may be a sequencing read error. J is TRBJ1-2 and V is TRBV6-5, with D maybe TRBD1 (5 bases). Germline assignment: CDR1 MNHEY and CDR2 SVGAGI. Trimming shortened V by 5 bases and J by 6 bases, and 13 bases separated the two germline ends. This CDR3 has 13 amino acids. The CDR3 DNA sequence: TGTGCCAGCAGTCCGGACGGGGGGGATGGCTACACCTTC. Translating it yields CASSPDGGDGYTF.

The rearrangement uses TRBV13 and TRBJ1-6, with 7 nucleotides matching TRBD1. V was clipped by 3 bases and J by 8 bases; unmatched bases: 7. The germline gives CDR1 PRHDT, CDR2 FYEKMQ (reference sequence). The CDR3 length is 15 residues. The CDR3: CASSFGEGGYSPLHF. CDR3 DNA: TGTGCCAGCAGCTTTGGGGAAGGGGGCTATTCACCCCTCCACTTT.

The V gene is TRBV30, the J gene TRBJ2-7, with D hard to call. The CDR3 has 12 amino acids. The V gene lost 6 bases and the J gene lost 2 bases, with 11 bases spanning the gap. CDR1 is GTSNPN and CDR2 is SVGIG in the germline V gene (reference sequence). The CDR3 region has the DNA TGTGCCTGCGGGCGGCAGGCCTACGAGCAGTACTTC. Translated: CACGRQAYEQYF.

The chain uses TRBV18 and TRBJ1-5; D remains ambiguous. Trimming shortened V by 3 bases and J by 7 bases, and 10 bases separated the two germline ends. The CDR3 is 13 residues long. In germline, CDR1 is KGHSH, CDR2 LQKENI. The CDR3 region is CASSPHRGQPQHF. DNA of the CDR3: TGTGCCAGCTCACCCCACCGAGGGCAGCCCCAGCATTTT. The full variable domain, its missing parts supplied by reference TRBV18 and TRBJ1-5, is NAGVMQNPRHLVRRRGQEARLRCSPMKGHSHVYWYRQLPEEGLKFMVYLQKENIIDESGMPKERFSAEFPKEGPSILRIQQVVRGDSAAYFCASSPHRGQPQHFGDGTRLSIL.

The rearrangement uses TRBV7-3 and TRBJ2-7; 7 positions match TRBD1. The trim removed 5 bases at V and 9 bases at J, leaving 7 bases unmatched. Germline V CDR1 and CDR2: SGHTA, FQGTGA. The CDR3 is 12 residues long. CDR3 in amino acids: CASSQQGLGQYF. The CDR3, as DNA: TGTGCCAGCAGCCAACAGGGGTTGGGGCAGTACTTC.

V usage is TRBV5-6 and J usage is TRBJ2-7, with 8 nucleotides matching TRBD2. This CDR3 is 16 amino acids long. Germline CDR1 and CDR2: SGHDT and YYEEEE. The ends lost 4 bases at V and 0 bases at J; junction bases unmatched: 9. The CDR3 spells CASSLWGGGFSYEQYF. CDR3 coding DNA: TGTGCCAGCAGCCTCTGGGGCGGGGGGTTCTCCTACGAGCAGTACTTC.

The chain combines TRBV19 with TRBJ1-1; D gene unclear. V was shortened by 6 bases and J by 1 base, with 9 bases between the two germline ends. Per the germline V gene, CDR1 is LNHDA and CDR2 is SQIVND (reference sequence). This CDR3 spans 13 amino acids. CDR3 sequence: CASSVRENTEAFF. DNA for the CDR3: TGTGCCAGTAGCGTGAGGGAGAACACTGAAGCTTTCTTT. The variable domain in full, with the rest retrieved from reference TRBV19 and TRBJ1-1, is DGGITQSPKYLFRKEGQNVTLSCEQNLNHDAMYWYRQDPGQGLRLIYYSQIVNDFQKGDIAEGYSVSREKKESFPLTVTSAQKNPTAFYLCASSVRENTEAFFGQGTRLTVV.

The chain couples TRBV2 to TRBJ1-5; 7 nucleotides align to TRBD1. The CDR3 has 15 amino acids. Germline V gene lookup returns CDR1 SNHLY and CDR2 FYNNEI. V shed 3 bases and J 5 bases; nucleotides not matched to a gene: 7. CDR3 residues: CASSDGRGPYQPQHF. The CDR3 nucleotides read TGTGCCAGCAGTGATGGTAGGGGGCCTTATCAGCCCCAGCATTTT.

The DNA for the CDR3 is TGTGCCAGTAGGGAGGACAGTGAAGCTTTCTTT. Translation: CASREDSEAFF. The chain links TRBV19 to TRBJ1-1; a weak D match, TRBD1 (6 bases). Trimming took 6 bases from V and 7 from J, leaving 9 bases between them. The CDR3 spans 11 residues. Germline CDR1 and CDR2: LNHDA and SQIVND (reference sequence).

This rearrangement joins TRBV21-1 to TRBJ1-2. TRBV21-1 is recorded as a pseudogene. The CDR3 runs 17 residues. The CDR3, as DNA: TGTGCCAGCAGCAATCAAGCCCCCGGGACCGCAGGGCGCGGCTACACCTTC. Translation gives CASSNQAPGTAGRGYTF.

V usage is TRBV15 and J usage is TRBJ2-3; the D gene could be TRBD1 or TRBD2 (5 bases each). V gave up 1 base and J gave up 0 bases, with 11 bases separating them. Germline lookup yields CDR1 LNHNV and CDR2 YYDKDF (reference sequence). The CDR3 loop spans 16 amino acids. CDR3 DNA sequence: TGTGCCACCAGCAGAGGCGAGGGGTTTAGCACAGATACGCAGTATTTT. This gives the protein CATSRGEGFSTDTQYF.

The chain's CDR3 is CASSLGGASIYEQYF. CDR3 bases: TGTGCCAGCAGCTTGGGGGGGGCTAGTATCTACGAGCAGTACTTC. V is TRBV11-2 and J is TRBJ2-7; a possible D gene is TRBD2 (7 bases). Between the trimmed V and J ends, which lost 3 bases and 3 bases, there was a span of 15 bases. Per the germline V gene, CDR1 is SGHAT and CDR2 is FQNNGV. This CDR3 contains 15 residues.

A single count supports this clone. The chain links TRBV7-2 to TRBJ2-1, with 11 nucleotides matching TRBD2. Unmatched junction bases numbered 3, after V lost 5 bases and J lost 6 bases. The germline V gene has CDR1 SGHTA and CDR2 FQGNSA. There are 14 residues in the CDR3. The CDR3 here is CASSPGLAGNEQFF. The CDR3, as DNA: TGTGCCAGCAGCCCAGGACTAGCGGGCAATGAGCAGTTCTTC.

The CDR3 sequence is CASSLGWTSGIGEQFF. CDR3 bases: TGTGCCAGCAGCTTAGGGTGGACTAGCGGGATAGGGGAGCAGTTCTTC. V and J are TRBV7-2 and TRBJ2-1; 12 bases map to TRBD2. The CDR3 totals 16 residues. Germline CDR1 and CDR2: SGHTA and FQGNSA. V trimming: 1 base; J trimming: 10 bases; junction bases outside the gene matches: 8.

The chain combines TRBV5-1 with TRBJ1-1; 8 bases align to TRBD1. Germline CDR1 reads SGHRS; CDR2 reads YFSETQ. This CDR3 is 14 amino acids long. V lost 4 bases, J lost 4 bases, and 6 bases stayed unmatched. CDR3 in DNA: TGCGCCAGCAGCATCGGACAGGGTTTCACTGAAGCTTTCTTT. This gives the protein CASSIGQGFTEAFF.

The chain employs TRBV5-4 and TRBJ1-1, with D unclear. V was shortened by 2 bases and J by 3 bases, with 8 bases between the two germline ends. CDR1 is SGHNT, CDR2 YYREEE, per germline (reference sequence). This CDR3 comprises 13 residues. CDR3 sequence (DNA): TGTGCCAGCAGCTTTGGGCGTCACACTGAAGCTTTCTTT. It codes for CASSFGRHTEAFF.

This chain joins TRBV5-1 and TRBJ2-7, with 9 bases fitting TRBD2. The ends lost 4 bases at V and 3 bases at J; junction bases unmatched: 11. Germline V gives CDR1 SGHRS, CDR2 YFSETQ. The CDR3 totals 16 residues. The DNA for the CDR3 is TGCGCCAGCAGCCTGGCTATGCGGGAGGGCCTCTACGAGCAGTACTTC. Its protein is CASSLAMREGLYEQYF.

This sequence joins TRBV6-1 and TRBJ2-7; TRBD1 matches at 7 bases. The junction had 11 bases not matched to a gene; V was cut back by 4 bases and J by 2 bases. Germline loops: CDR1 MNHNS, CDR2 SASEGT. This CDR3 contains 16 residues. DNA of the CDR3: TGTGCCAGCAGTGGTCGAACAGGGGCTAAGGCCTACGAGCAGTACTTC. Its protein product is CASSGRTGAKAYEQYF.

Remarks on this clone: Other nucleotide sequences from this sample produce the same CDR3. This chain connects TRBV6-5 to TRBJ2-7; TRBD2 might be the D (5 bases). This CDR3 has 14 amino acids. CDR1 is MNHEY, CDR2 SVGAGI, per germline. V was clipped by 0 bases and J by 3 bases, with 9 bases between them. The CDR3 loop reads CASSYSQRSYEQYF. CDR3 nucleotides: TGTGCCAGCAGTTACTCCCAGCGGAGCTACGAGCAGTACTTC.

This sequence joins TRBV2 and TRBJ1-3; 7 bases agree with TRBD1. CDR1 and CDR2 from the germline V gene are SNHLY and FYNNEI. With V trimmed by 6 bases and J by 0 bases, 5 bases remained unmatched. CDR3 size: 15 residues. CDR3 nucleotides: TGTGCCAGCAGCGACAGGGAGAGCTCTGGAAACACCATATATTTT. It codes for CASSDRESSGNTIYF.

This rearrangement joins TRBV19 to TRBJ1-6; TRBD1 is a possible D gene (5 bases). This CDR3 is 18 amino acids long. The germline CDR1 and CDR2 sequences are LNHDA and SQIVND (reference sequence). Trimming took off 2 bases at V and 5 bases at J, with 19 bases between the two ends. The CDR3 sequence: CASSIFFWDRDDNSPLHF. CDR3 DNA: TGTGCCAGTAGTATATTTTTCTGGGACCGGGACGATAATTCACCCCTCCACTTT.

The rearrangement links TRBV5-4 to TRBJ1-2; 7 nucleotides line up with TRBD1. Germline CDR1 and CDR2: SGHNT and YYREEE (reference sequence). There are 13 residues in the CDR3. J lost 4 bases, V lost 4 bases, and 4 bases had no gene match. CDR3 region: CASSPRDSYGYTF. The CDR3 DNA sequence: TGTGCCAGCAGCCCGAGGGACAGCTATGGCTACACCTTC.